This T cell receptor beta chain is drawn from a study of memory CD4+ T cells and cytomegalovirus serostatus. On the study more broadly: Donors were healthy Belgian adults, under ten CMV seropositive and about two dozen seronegative.

Single viable CD3+CD4+CD8-CD45RO+ cells were sorted as the memory CD4+ T cells. Serostatus was set by detecting CMV pp150, pp28, p38, p52 IgG. After thawing, CD4+ T cells were positively selected. This CDR3 is built from 14 residues. CDR1 and CDR2 (germline): SGHDN, FVKESK. With 0 bases removed from V and 1 base from J, the gap between germline ends came to 6 bases. Original handling: After removing out-of-frame reads, 2,204,828 distinct TCRbeta sequences remained. Profiling relied on immunoSEQ multiplex PCR, and the TCRdb table lists in-frame clones only, not all of them. That table gives V, J and clone size, and the DNA gave D and trimming. The sample holds about 56,000 clones, roughly 87% seen once.

The clonotype was recovered from an adult in good health and CMV-seronegative. The sample was memory CD4+ T cells from blood. This chain joins TRBV14 and TRBJ1-2, with D unresolved. This chain's CDR3 is CASSQDHFNYGYTF. Here the CDR3 DNA reads TGTGCCAGCAGCCAAGACCACTTTAACTATGGCTACACCTTC.